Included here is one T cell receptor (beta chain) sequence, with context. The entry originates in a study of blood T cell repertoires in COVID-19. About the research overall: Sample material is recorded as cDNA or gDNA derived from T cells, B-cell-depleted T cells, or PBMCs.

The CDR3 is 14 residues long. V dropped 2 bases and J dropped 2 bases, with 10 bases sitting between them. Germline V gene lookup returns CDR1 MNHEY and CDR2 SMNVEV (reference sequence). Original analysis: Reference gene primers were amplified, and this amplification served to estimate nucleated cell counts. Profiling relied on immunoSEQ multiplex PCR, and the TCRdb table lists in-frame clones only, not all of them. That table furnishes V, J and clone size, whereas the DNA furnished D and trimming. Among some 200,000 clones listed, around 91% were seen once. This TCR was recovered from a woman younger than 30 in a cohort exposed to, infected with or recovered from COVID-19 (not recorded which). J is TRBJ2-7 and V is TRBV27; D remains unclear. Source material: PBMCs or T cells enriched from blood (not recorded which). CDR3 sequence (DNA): TGTGCCAGCAGTTTAGGCCTCGATGCCTACGAGCAGTACTTC. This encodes CASSLGLDAYEQYF.